The 32 T cell receptor beta chains below were found in one sample sequenced in a study of T cell responses to AZD1222 COVID-19 vaccine. Assay used: immunoSEQ multiplex PCR; TCRdb lists only in-frame clones, some missing. The sample records some 150,000 clones, just over 85% being singletons. This specimen consisted of peripheral blood, obtained 28 days after the second AZD1222 dose. The receptors stem from an adult who received the AZD1222 COVID-19 vaccine.

The J gene is TRBJ2-1, the V gene TRBV10-3, with TRBD2 matching over 8 bases. CDR3 size: 15 residues. In germline, CDR1 is ENHRY, CDR2 SYGVKD. The V gene end was trimmed by 2 bases and the J gene end by 10 bases; junction bases not matched to a gene: 10. CDR3 sequence (DNA): TGTGCCATCAGTGAGGGACTAGCTCAGGTCCGGGAGCAGTTCTTC. It specifies CAISEGLAQVREQFF.

This chain links TRBV29-1 with TRBJ2-7; tentative D call: TRBD2 (6 bases). CDR3 length: 11 residues. The V end was cut by 8 bases, the J end by 6 bases, with 14 bases between. CDR1 and CDR2 (germline): SQVTM, ANQGSEA. The CDR3 sequence is CSFVLRGEQYF. The DNA for the CDR3 is TGCAGCTTCGTGTTGCGGGGCGAGCAGTACTTC.

This sequence joins TRBV4-1 and TRBJ2-1, with 12 bases matching TRBD2. This CDR3 has 15 residues. The germline gives CDR1 MGHRA, CDR2 YSYEKL. V was pared by 5 bases and J by 6 bases, with 5 bases of the junction left unmatched. The CDR3 here is CASSYTSGGPNEQFF. CDR3 DNA sequence: TGCGCCAGCAGCTATACTAGCGGGGGGCCCAATGAGCAGTTCTTC.

This clone was picked up a small number of times. This chain links TRBV5-1 with TRBJ1-1; TRBD1 is a possible D gene (6 bases). With 4 bases removed from V and 4 bases from J, the gap between germline ends came to 17 bases. Per the germline V gene, CDR1 is SGHRS and CDR2 is YFSETQ. This CDR3 has 15 residues. The CDR3 DNA reads TGCGCCAGCAGCCCGGAGGGGGGTATGGGCACTGAAGCTTTCTTT. Protein product: CASSPEGGMGTEAFF.

Points on this clone: This CDR3 is also generated by other DNA sequences in the sample. The DNA of the CDR3 is TGTGCCAGCAGCTTCGGCCTCGCGAACACCGGGGAGCTGTTTTTT. This encodes CASSFGLANTGELFF. The chain links TRBV7-9 to TRBJ2-2; D is ambiguous. The CDR3 is 15 amino acids. Germline V gene sequence: CDR1 SEHNR, CDR2 FQNEAQ (reference sequence). The ends were cut back, 3 bases at V and 0 bases at J, with 8 bases in the middle.

The genes are TRBV19 and TRBJ2-2; TRBD2 agrees at 8 bases. After removal of 5 bases from V and 5 bases from J, the junction contained 7 bases not matched to a gene. From germline, CDR1 is LNHDA and CDR2 SQIVND (reference sequence). CDR3 size: 15 residues. The CDR3 protein is CASSARGRFTGELFF. In DNA, the CDR3 is TGTGCCAGTAGTGCCCGCGGGAGGTTTACCGGGGAGCTGTTTTTT. The full variable domain, rest sourced from reference TRBV19 and TRBJ2-2, is DGGITQSPKYLFRKEGQNVTLSCEQNLNHDAMYWYRQDPGQGLRLIYYSQIVNDFQKGDIAEGYSVSREKKESFPLTVTSAQKNPTAFYLCASSARGRFTGELFFGEGSRLTVL.

The rearrangement uses TRBV5-1 and TRBJ1-5; no definite D call. Germline lookup yields CDR1 SGHRS and CDR2 YFSETQ. This CDR3 has 13 amino acids. V lost 4 bases and J 2 bases, leaving 7 bases between the germline ends. CDR3 coding DNA: TGCGCCAGCAGCCGGGTTGGCAATCAGCCCCAGCATTTT. Its translation is CASSRVGNQPQHF.

This clone was picked up one time. The V and J genes are TRBV12-3 or TRBV12-4 and TRBJ1-2; D unresolved. The CDR3 contains 12 residues. Trimming stripped 5 bases from V and 0 bases from J, with 4 bases between. The CDR3 is CASSIANYGYTF. CDR3 in DNA: TGTGCCAGCAGTATTGCTAACTATGGCTACACCTTC.

The chain has TRBV19 and TRBJ1-6; 8 bases align to TRBD1. The CDR3 is made up of 14 amino acids. V was pared by 5 bases and J by 9 bases, with 6 bases of the junction left unmatched. CDR1 is LNHDA and CDR2 is SQIVND in the germline V gene (reference sequence). CDR3 nucleotide sequence: TGTGCCAGTAGTTGGACAGGGTTGGGTTCACCCCTCCACTTT. This translates into CASSWTGLGSPLHF. The full variable domain, rest sourced from reference TRBV19 and TRBJ1-6, is DGGITQSPKYLFRKEGQNVTLSCEQNLNHDAMYWYRQDPGQGLRLIYYSQIVNDFQKGDIAEGYSVSREKKESFPLTVTSAQKNPTAFYLCASSWTGLGSPLHFGNGTRLTVT.

The genes are TRBV11-3 and TRBJ2-1; 7 nucleotides line up with TRBD2. The length of the CDR3 is 12 residues. Trimming at V came to 7 bases and at J to 9 bases, leaving 6 bases not matched to a gene. CDR1 SGHNT and CDR2 YENEEA come from the germline V gene. The CDR3 DNA reads TGTGCCAGCACCCTTGGGGGGGGTGAGCAGTTCTTC. Its protein product is CASTLGGGEQFF.

The chain joins TRBV3-1 (or the pseudogene TRBV3-2) to TRBJ1-5, with D perhaps TRBD1 (6 bases). Germline V gene sequence: CDR1 LGHDT, CDR2 YNNKEL (reference sequence). This CDR3 comprises 14 residues. Trimming removed 0 bases from V and 7 bases from J, with 10 bases in between. CDR3 sequence: CASSQEGGTQPQHF. The DNA of the CDR3 is TGTGCCAGCAGCCAAGAAGGGGGTACCCAGCCCCAGCATTTT.

V gene TRBV6-5 combines with J gene TRBJ1-4; 9 bases agree with TRBD1. Germline V gene data show CDR1 as MNHEY and CDR2 as SVGAGI. J was trimmed by 5 bases and V by 4 bases; bases with no gene match: 8. This CDR3 has 16 amino acids. CDR3 DNA: TGTGCCAGCAGTTCGGAGGGGACAGGGCTGAATGAAAAACTGTTTTTT. Translated: CASSSEGTGLNEKLFF.

The chain recombines TRBV9 with TRBJ1-5; D may be TRBD1 (5 bases). The CDR3 runs 13 residues. CDR1 SGDLS and CDR2 YYNGEE come from the germline V gene. The V end lost 8 bases, the J end lost 3 bases, and 12 bases lay between the germline ends. CDR3 sequence: CASGAGPNQPQHF. As DNA, the CDR3 is TGTGCCAGTGGGGCAGGTCCCAATCAGCCCCAGCATTTT.

This clone was picked up one time. V is TRBV7-9 and J is TRBJ1-1, with TRBD1 identical over 8 bases. This CDR3 comprises 15 residues. V gave up 4 bases and J gave up 0 bases; unmatched junction bases: 4. Germline CDR1 and CDR2: SEHNR and FQNEAQ (reference sequence). In DNA, the CDR3 is TGTGCCAGCAGCTCGCCGGGACAGGTGAACACTGAAGCTTTCTTT. Its protein is CASSSPGQVNTEAFF.

The chain uses TRBV5-5 and TRBJ1-6; weak D call: TRBD1 (5 bases). The length of the CDR3 is 15 residues. Per the germline V gene, CDR1 is SGHKS and CDR2 is YYEKEE (reference sequence). V gave up 4 bases and J gave up 7 bases, with 15 bases separating them. Here the CDR3 reads CASSRGIGVNSPLHF. In DNA form, the CDR3 reads TGTGCCAGCAGCAGGGGCATAGGCGTGAATTCACCCCTCCACTTT.

J is TRBJ1-2 and V is TRBV21-1; the table assigns TRBD1, which was not confirmed against the DNA. TRBV21-1 is assigned pseudogene status. This CDR3 comprises 17 residues. The CDR3 DNA follows: TGTGCCAGCAGCAAAGAAGAGGGGATGGACAGACTCTATGGCTACACCTTC. Residues: CASSKEEGMDRLYGYTF.

V and J are TRBV5-6 and TRBJ1-5, with D tentatively TRBD1 (5 bases). CDR3 length: 14 residues. Per the germline V gene, CDR1 is SGHDT and CDR2 is YYEEEE. V lost 4 bases and J lost 5, with 13 bases in between. CDR3 nucleotides: TGTGCCAGCAGCGGCGGGGGAGGCGATCAGCCCCAGCATTTT. It translates to CASSGGGGDQPQHF.

This clone has just one count. This sequence joins TRBV7-9 and TRBJ2-1, with D possibly being TRBD1 (5 bases). The CDR3 is 16 amino acids. Germline V CDR1 and CDR2: SEHNR, FQNEAQ (reference sequence). V shed 4 bases and J shed 4 bases, with 17 bases lying between them. The CDR3 here is CASSSPPPGIYNEQFF. The CDR3 nucleotides are TGTGCCAGCAGCTCACCCCCGCCAGGGATTTACAATGAGCAGTTCTTC.

This rearrangement joins TRBV5-1 to TRBJ2-3; D call uncertain. Germline loops: CDR1 SGHRS, CDR2 YFSETQ. The CDR3 runs to 14 residues. The V gene lost 5 bases and the J gene lost 5 bases, with 15 bases spanning the gap. The CDR3 nucleotides are TGCGCCAGCAGTCTAGATCGACCGCTAGATACGCAGTATTTT. This gives the protein CASSLDRPLDTQYF.

The gene calls are TRBV3-1 (or the pseudogene TRBV3-2) and TRBJ1-2, with D possibly matching TRBD1 (6 bases). Per the germline V gene, CDR1 is LGHDT and CDR2 is YNNKEL (reference sequence). Trimming took off 0 bases at V and 7 bases at J, with 18 bases between the two ends. The CDR3 loop spans 16 amino acids. The DNA for the CDR3 is TGTGCCAGCAGCCAAGACCCTACAGGGCCCGTGAGTGGCTACACCTTC. Translation gives CASSQDPTGPVSGYTF.

The gene calls are TRBV6-1 and TRBJ1-6, with D unresolved. This CDR3 has 14 amino acids. Germline CDR1 reads MNHNS; CDR2 reads SASEGT. V was clipped by 6 bases and J by 7 bases, with 13 bases between them. CDR3 nucleotides: TGTGCCAGCAGCCCCAGCTCCGGGAATTCACCCCTCCACTTT. It is translated as CASSPSSGNSPLHF.

This clone was picked up one time. The chain uses TRBV24-1 and TRBJ2-5, with 14 bases identical to TRBD2. CDR3 length equals 18 residues. V lost 2 bases to trimming and J lost 2 bases; unmatched junction nucleotides: 6. From germline, CDR1 is KGHDR and CDR2 SFDVKD. DNA for the CDR3: TGTGCCACCAGTGATTCGGGGACTAGCGGGAGCATACAAGAGACCCAGTACTTC. Its protein is CATSDSGTSGSIQETQYF.

The chain is built from TRBV3-1 (or the pseudogene TRBV3-2) and TRBJ1-3; no clear D. The germline V gene has CDR1 LGHDT and CDR2 YNNKEL (reference sequence). Trimming took off 1 base at V and 8 bases at J, with 9 bases between the two ends. The CDR3 is 13 residues long. CDR3 nucleotides: TGTGCCAGCAGCCAAGGCATGCTGGACACCATATATTTT. This codes for CASSQGMLDTIYF.

This sequence joins TRBV19 and TRBJ2-3; D gene uncertain. Germline-derived CDR1 and CDR2 are LNHDA and SQIVND (reference sequence). The CDR3 is 17 residues long. Trimming removed 4 bases at V and 6 bases at J, with 23 bases between. CDR3 loop: CASSRAARNSGTDTQYF. CDR3 coding DNA: TGTGCCAGTAGTAGAGCCGCGAGGAATTCAGGTACGGATACGCAGTATTTT.

On this clone itself: The same CDR3 arises from other DNA sequences in this sample as well. This rearrangement joins TRBV6-5 to TRBJ1-2; 7 bases map to TRBD1. The CDR3 covers 11 residues. Germline V CDR1 and CDR2: MNHEY, SVGAGI. V gave up 6 bases and J gave up 8 bases; unmatched junction bases: 3. The CDR3 nucleotides read TGTGCCAGCAGCTACAGGGGCGGCTACACCTTC. Encoded protein: CASSYRGGYTF.

The genes are TRBV3-1 (or the pseudogene TRBV3-2) and TRBJ1-1, with D possibly TRBD1 on 5 matching bases. This CDR3 contains 13 residues. The V end lost 5 bases, the J end lost 2 bases, and 9 bases lay between the germline ends. Germline CDR1 LGHDT, CDR2 YNNKEL (reference sequence). CDR3 in amino acids: CASSETVNTEAFF. The DNA for the CDR3 is TGTGCCAGCAGCGAGACAGTCAACACTGAAGCTTTCTTT.

The chain employs TRBV12-3 or TRBV12-4 and TRBJ1-1; D might be TRBD1 (5 bases). The V gene lost 3 bases and the J gene lost 5 bases, with 7 bases spanning the gap. The CDR3 covers 12 residues. CDR3 nucleotides: TGTGCCAGCAGTTTTTGGGGGACTGAAGCTTTCTTT. It specifies CASSFWGTEAFF.

V is TRBV30 and J is TRBJ1-6, with 9 positions matching TRBD1. Germline V gives CDR1 GTSNPN, CDR2 SVGIG (reference sequence). Trimming removed 5 bases from V and 9 bases from J; junction bases left unmatched: 5. The CDR3 contains 13 residues. The CDR3 sequence: CAWVGQGSSPLHF. The CDR3 DNA sequence: TGTGCCTGGGTGGGACAGGGAAGTTCACCCCTCCACTTT.

The V gene is TRBV3-1 (or the pseudogene TRBV3-2), the J gene TRBJ2-3, with 8 bases fitting TRBD2. J gave up 2 bases and V 4 bases, and 5 bases lay outside the gene matches. CDR3 size: 15 residues. Germline CDR1 and CDR2: LGHDT and YNNKEL (reference sequence). DNA for the CDR3: TGTGCCAGCAGCCTAGCGGGACGACTCACAGATACGCAGTATTTT. Amino acids: CASSLAGRLTDTQYF.

This chain uses TRBV28 with TRBJ1-2; 7 nucleotides line up with TRBD1. The CDR3 spans 15 residues. Trimming took 7 bases from V and 4 from J; bases not matched to a gene: 12. The germline V gene encodes CDR1 MDHEN and CDR2 SYDVKM. CDR3 amino acids: CASTLGQWLGYGYTF. DNA of the CDR3: TGTGCCAGCACCCTGGGACAGTGGCTTGGCTATGGCTACACCTTC.

CDR3 protein: CASSPRPWEGTEAFF. CDR3 coding DNA: TGTGCCAGCAGCCCGAGACCTTGGGAAGGTACTGAAGCTTTCTTT. The chain carries TRBV9 and TRBJ1-1; D unclear. Germline V lookup: CDR1 SGDLS, CDR2 YYNGEE. With 4 bases removed from V and 5 bases from J, the gap between germline ends came to 18 bases. CDR3 length: 15 residues.

The chain employs TRBV18 and TRBJ2-3, with D uncertain. CDR1 is KGHSH and CDR2 is LQKENI in the germline V gene. This CDR3 has 17 amino acids. V lost 1 base to trimming and J lost 0 bases, with 14 bases between them. The CDR3 loop reads CASSPLSRYFSTDTQYF. CDR3 DNA: TGTGCCAGCTCACCACTATCGAGATATTTTAGCACAGATACGCAGTATTTT.